The TCR beta chain under discussion was sequenced for a study of cytomegalovirus exposure and HLA in healthy donors. Study outcomes and limitations: There were 150 to 200 TCR beta chains listed as cytomegalovirus-associated.

On this clone: What it recognizes is unknown.

Trimming cost V 4 bases and J 4 bases; bases outside gene matches: 12. The CDR3 spans 17 residues. Looked up from germline, CDR1 is MGHRA and CDR2 is YSYEKL. While the first cohort had 600 to 800 subjects, the donors belonged to the separate validation cohort of over a hundred subjects. Assay: immunoSEQ multiplex PCR; the TCRdb copy retains only in-frame clones and omits some. The profile covers approximately 220,000 clones, with under 95% appearing a single time and more than 1% taken by the ten largest. The rearrangement links TRBV4-1 to TRBJ1-2; 10 bases agree with TRBD1. The clonotype was recovered from a woman aged 18 to 35 in good health and CMV-seronegative. The sample taken for sequencing was PBMCs. The DNA for the CDR3 is TGCGCCAGCAGCCCCCCGGGACAGGGGAGGAGTGGCTATGGCTACACCTTC. As protein: CASSPPGQGRSGYGYTF.